The 4 T cell receptor beta chains listed next were all sequenced from one sample in a study of blood T cell repertoires in COVID-19. Clones were read by immunoSEQ multiplex PCR, and TCRdb kept only the in-frame ones, dropping some. The table has about 130,000 clones, about 83% seen once. The source material was peripheral blood. The receptors shown here come from a human donor in a cohort sampled during active COVID-19.

This chain connects TRBV5-1 to TRBJ1-5, with D possibly TRBD1 on 5 matching bases. The germline V gene encodes CDR1 SGHRS and CDR2 YFSETQ. The germline V and J ends were trimmed by 4 bases and 4 bases, with 12 bases remaining between them. There are 14 residues in the CDR3. The CDR3 spells CASSHDSRNQPQHF. DNA of the CDR3: TGCGCCAGCAGCCACGACAGCAGGAATCAGCCCCAGCATTTT.

The chain has TRBV5-4 and TRBJ2-2, with 10 bases lining up with TRBD1. The CDR3 extends over 16 amino acids. The germline gives CDR1 SGHNT, CDR2 YYREEE (reference sequence). V dropped 0 bases and J dropped 4; count of bases not matched to a gene: 3. The CDR3 DNA sequence: TGTGCCAGCAGCTTGGCCGGGACAGGGGCCACCGGGGAGCTGTTTTTT. Translating it yields CASSLAGTGATGELFF.

The chain is built from TRBV19 and TRBJ1-1; 8 nucleotides line up with TRBD1. From germline, CDR1 is LNHDA and CDR2 SQIVND (reference sequence). V dropped 6 bases and J dropped 3; count of bases not matched to a gene: 3. This CDR3 spans 13 amino acids. CDR3 residues: CASRDRADTEAFF. CDR3 nucleotide sequence: TGTGCCAGTAGGGACAGGGCGGACACTGAAGCTTTCTTT.

The V gene is TRBV6-1, the J gene TRBJ1-1; D unclear. The germline CDR1 and CDR2 sequences are MNHNS and SASEGT. The CDR3 runs to 14 residues. The ends were cut back, 1 base at V and 4 bases at J, with 10 bases in the middle. In nucleotides, the CDR3 is TGTGCCAGCAGTGAAGATACGGTAAGCACTGAAGCTTTCTTT. It is translated as CASSEDTVSTEAFF.